The 25 T cell receptor beta chains in this list originate from one sample, sequenced in a study of shared T cell receptors in the human thymus. The method was immunoSEQ multiplex PCR; TCRdb's version includes in-frame clones alone and lacks a portion of them. The sample yields approximately 730,000 clones, approximately 83% seen once. This sample also appeared in a second study, on human thymus T cells.

What was sequenced was thymocytes. These TCRs come from a girl less than two years old with a congenital heart defect.

This clone appeared once. The chain employs TRBV6-1 and TRBJ2-7, with 9 bases fitting TRBD1. Germline V gene sequence: CDR1 MNHNS, CDR2 SASEGT. The CDR3 is 18 amino acids. J gave up 0 bases and V 1 base, and 10 bases lay outside the gene matches. The CDR3 nucleotides are TGTGCCAGCAGTGAAGGGACAGGGGCCGATTCGAGCTCCTACGAGCAGTACTTC. Encoded protein: CASSEGTGADSSSYEQYF.

The rearrangement joins TRBV5-5 to TRBJ1-1; D unresolved. This CDR3 has 15 residues. Per the germline V gene, CDR1 is SGHKS and CDR2 is YYEKEE (reference sequence). The V and J ends lost 4 bases and 7 bases respectively, with 20 bases between them. Here the CDR3 DNA reads TGTGCCAGCAGCACTCACCCATTGCGAACCGATGAAGCTTTCTTT. Residues: CASSTHPLRTDEAFF. Based on the CDR3 plus reference TRBV5-5 and TRBJ1-1, the full variable domain is DAGVTQSPTHLIKTRGQQVTLRCSPISGHKSVSWYQQVLGQGPQFIFQYYEKEERGRGNFPDRFSARQFPNYSSELNVNALLLGDSALYLCASSTHPLRTDEAFFGQGTRLTVV.

V is TRBV11-2 and J is TRBJ1-6; TRBD1 matches 9 bases. The J segment lost 8 bases and the V segment lost 5 bases, leaving 10 bases of the junction unmatched. The CDR3 runs 16 residues. CDR1 is SGHAT, CDR2 FQNNGV, per germline. The CDR3 reads CASSQPPGQGDSPLHF. DNA for the CDR3: TGTGCCAGCAGCCAACCTCCGGGACAGGGTGATTCACCCCTCCACTTT. The entire variable domain, with the rest obtained from reference TRBV11-2 and TRBJ1-6, is as follows: EAGVAQSPRYKIIEKRQSVAFWCNPISGHATLYWYQQILGQGPKLLIQFQNNGVVDDSQLPKDRFSAERLKGVDSTLKIQPAKLEDSAVYLCASSQPPGQGDSPLHFGNGTRLTVT.

In DNA, the CDR3 is TGTGCCAGCAGCTGCCACAGGATTAACACTGAAGCTTTCTTT. This gives the protein CASSCHRINTEAFF. The chain carries TRBV14 and TRBJ1-1; maybe TRBD1 (5 bases). The CDR3 runs to 14 residues. Germline values: CDR1 SGHDN, CDR2 FVKESK. Trimming took 5 bases from V and 2 from J, leaving 12 bases between them.

This clone was seen only a few times. CDR3 DNA sequence: TGTGCCAGCAGTCCCAGCGGGGGGGCGAGAGCCTACGAGCAGTACTTC. It specifies CASSPSGGARAYEQYF. J is TRBJ2-7 and V is TRBV7-2; 10 bases fit TRBD2. Germline V gives CDR1 SGHTA, CDR2 FQGNSA. CDR3 length equals 16 residues. With 6 bases clipped from V and 2 bases from J, the junction kept 10 bases outside the gene matches.

The gene calls are TRBV4-1 and TRBJ2-7; D is ambiguous. The CDR3 consists of 14 residues. Trimming cost V 4 bases and J 2 bases, with 12 bases left between them. Per germline, CDR1 MGHRA and CDR2 YSYEKL. This chain's CDR3 is CASSRPGYTYEQYF. The CDR3 coding sequence is TGCGCCAGCAGCCGCCCGGGTTATACCTACGAGCAGTACTTC.

This chain connects TRBV4-2 to TRBJ2-3; 7 bases match TRBD2. This CDR3 region has 20 residues. Germline CDR1 is LGHNA and CDR2 is YNFKEQ. Trimming took 1 base from V and 3 from J; bases not matched to a gene: 19. The CDR3 sequence: CASSQVAPGAGEDHTDTQYF. The CDR3 region has the DNA TGTGCCAGCAGCCAAGTGGCCCCCGGGGCGGGGGAGGATCATACAGATACGCAGTATTTT.

The chain has TRBV7-8 and TRBJ1-2, with D possibly TRBD1 on 5 matching bases. V lost 5 bases to trimming and J lost 8 bases, with 21 bases between them. Germline values: CDR1 SGHVS, CDR2 FQNEAQ. The CDR3 is 15 amino acids. Here the CDR3 DNA reads TGTGCCAGCAGCCCACTGATGGGGCGTTTTGTCGGCTACACCTTC. Amino acids: CASSPLMGRFVGYTF.

The rearrangement joins TRBV10-3 to TRBJ2-3; no definite D call. This CDR3 comprises 13 residues. V lost 3 bases and J 6 bases, leaving 10 bases between the germline ends. Germline values: CDR1 ENHRY, CDR2 SYGVKD. Here the CDR3 DNA reads TGTGCCATCAGTGATTCAGTGTCGGATACGCAGTATTTT. The encoded protein is CAISDSVSDTQYF.

The CDR3 region is CATHRGPNTEAFF. CDR3 nucleotides: TGTGCCACCCACAGGGGACCGAACACTGAAGCTTTCTTT. The chain combines TRBV10-3 with TRBJ1-1, with 7 bases matching TRBD1. CDR3 size: 13 residues. From germline, CDR1 is ENHRY and CDR2 SYGVKD. Unmatched junction bases numbered 6, after V lost 10 bases and J lost 1 base.

The chain recombines TRBV5-1 with TRBJ1-1; a weak D match, TRBD1 (5 bases). V shed 4 bases and J shed 5 bases, with 21 bases lying between them. This CDR3 comprises 16 residues. Per the germline V gene, CDR1 is SGHRS and CDR2 is YFSETQ. The CDR3 reads CASSLPGAGVPTEAFF. CDR3 in DNA: TGCGCCAGCAGCCTCCCCGGGGCGGGGGTCCCGACTGAAGCTTTCTTT. The entire variable domain, with the rest obtained from reference TRBV5-1 and TRBJ1-1, is as follows: KAGVTQTPRYLIKTRGQQVTLSCSPISGHRSVSWYQQTPGQGLQFLFEYFSETQRNKGNFPGRFSGRQFSNSRSEMNVSTLELGDSALYLCASSLPGAGVPTEAFFGQGTRLTVV.

The chain links TRBV28 to TRBJ1-1; tentative D call: TRBD1 (6 bases). Germline V gene data show CDR1 as MDHEN and CDR2 as SYDVKM. The CDR3 extends over 15 amino acids. Trimming pared 6 bases from V and 1 base from J, leaving 15 bases between. The CDR3: CASSREGGANTEAFF. CDR3 nucleotide sequence: TGTGCCAGCAGCCGTGAAGGGGGTGCGAACACTGAAGCTTTCTTT.

CDR3: CASSLGAGPLRETQYF. CDR3 nucleotides: TGCGCCAGCAGCTTGGGGGCGGGGCCCCTCCGGGAGACCCAGTACTTC. The chain recombines TRBV5-1 with TRBJ2-5, with D perhaps matching TRBD2 (6 bases). V lost 0 bases and J lost 5, with 17 bases in between. From germline, CDR1 is SGHRS and CDR2 YFSETQ. The CDR3 contains 16 residues.

The V call is TRBV2, the J call TRBJ2-7; the D gene is possibly TRBD2 (7 bases). Deletions cut 9 bases from V and 3 bases from J, with 18 bases between. Germline V CDR1 and CDR2: SNHLY, FYNNEI. The CDR3 extends over 14 amino acids. The CDR3 loop reads CARGGGPVDYEQYF. In DNA, the CDR3 is TGTGCCAGAGGGGGGGGCCCAGTCGACTACGAGCAGTACTTC.

This chain uses TRBV5-1 with TRBJ2-7, with D perhaps matching TRBD1 (6 bases). V lost 3 bases, J lost 1 base, and 23 bases lay in between. This CDR3 comprises 18 residues. Per the germline V gene, CDR1 is SGHRS and CDR2 is YFSETQ. The CDR3 nucleotides read TGCGCCAGCAGCTACACAGGACAGAAACACCGATCTTCCTACGAGCAGTACTTC. Translating it yields CASSYTGQKHRSSYEQYF.

The V and J genes are TRBV27 and TRBJ2-3, with a weak D call TRBD1 (6 bases). The CDR3 runs to 14 residues. V lost 6 bases and J lost 11, with 21 bases in between. Per the germline V gene, CDR1 is MNHEY and CDR2 is SMNVEV (reference sequence). CDR3 residues: CASRPIRDQGKQYF. The CDR3 region has the DNA TGTGCCAGCAGACCCATAAGAGACCAGGGGAAGCAGTATTTT.

The rearrangement uses TRBV4-1 and TRBJ2-1; TRBD1 might be the D (6 bases). The CDR3 loop spans 17 amino acids. Germline CDR1 MGHRA, CDR2 YSYEKL. Deletions cut 4 bases from V and 4 bases from J, with 20 bases between. This chain's CDR3 is CASSLNPGVWDYNEQFF. In nucleotides, the CDR3 is TGCGCCAGCAGCCTCAACCCAGGGGTCTGGGATTACAATGAGCAGTTCTTC.

CDR3 in amino acids: CASSLAGYGPGGFEKLFF. The CDR3 DNA is TGTGCCAGCAGCTTAGCGGGCTACGGGCCGGGAGGGTTTGAAAAACTGTTTTTT. V is TRBV7-2 and J is TRBJ1-4, with D unclear. V was clipped by 0 bases and J by 7 bases, with 21 bases between them. This CDR3 is built from 18 residues. Germline V gene lookup returns CDR1 SGHTA and CDR2 FQGNSA.

The V call is TRBV2, the J call TRBJ1-2; D gene uncertain. Deletions cut 7 bases from V and 7 bases from J, with 16 bases between. Germline V gene data show CDR1 as SNHLY and CDR2 as FYNNEI. This CDR3 region has 13 residues. The CDR3 DNA reads TGTGCCAGCACTGTCAGCCTAGGCCCTGGCTACACCTTC. It is translated as CASTVSLGPGYTF.

The CDR3 DNA is TGTGCCAGCAGCCGAGCCAGGGTTTATGTTCCCTACGAGCAGTACTTC. It is translated as CASSRARVYVPYEQYF. The chain is built from TRBV27 and TRBJ2-7; TRBD1 is a possible D gene (5 bases). Germline V CDR1 and CDR2: MNHEY, SMNVEV (reference sequence). The CDR3 consists of 16 residues. V gave up 6 bases and J gave up 2 bases, with 20 bases separating them.

This rearrangement joins TRBV19 to TRBJ2-7; 9 bases map to TRBD2. Germline V gene sequence: CDR1 LNHDA, CDR2 SQIVND (reference sequence). This CDR3 spans 14 amino acids. V shed 7 bases and J 5 bases; nucleotides not matched to a gene: 9. The CDR3 region is CASNPREGRDEQYF. Written as DNA, the CDR3 is TGTGCCAGTAACCCGCGGGAGGGAAGGGACGAGCAGTACTTC.

This chain joins TRBV28 and TRBJ1-4; D might be TRBD1 (5 bases). This CDR3 spans 13 amino acids. Germline CDR1 and CDR2: MDHEN and SYDVKM. Trimming shortened V by 8 bases and J by 8 bases, and 15 bases separated the two germline ends. CDR3 bases: TGTGCCAGCTATACAGGTTCCAACGAAAAACTGTTTTTT. It yields the protein CASYTGSNEKLFF.

V is TRBV29-1 and J is TRBJ1-1; D unclear. V lost 6 bases and J lost 0, with 14 bases in between. This CDR3 has 14 residues. Germline V gives CDR1 SQVTM, CDR2 ANQGSEA. CDR3 loop: CSVVQPSMNTEAFF. Here the CDR3 DNA reads TGCAGCGTCGTACAACCTTCCATGAACACTGAAGCTTTCTTT.

This chain connects TRBV7-8 to TRBJ2-5, with D possibly matching TRBD2 (5 bases). CDR1 and CDR2 from the germline V gene are SGHVS and FQNEAQ. V lost 5 bases and J 4 bases, leaving 20 bases between the germline ends. This CDR3 is built from 16 residues. The CDR3 reads CASSPHAYGERETQYF. In DNA, the CDR3 is TGTGCCAGCAGCCCCCACGCATACGGGGAGCGAGAGACCCAGTACTTC.

The rearrangement joins TRBV18 to TRBJ2-3; 7 bases match TRBD2. V shed 1 base, J shed 0 bases, and the junction held 7 bases outside the gene matches. The germline gives CDR1 KGHSH, CDR2 LQKENI. The CDR3 runs to 17 residues. This CDR3 reads CASSPRRELYSTDTQYF. The CDR3 nucleotides read TGTGCCAGCTCACCACGGCGGGAGCTGTATAGCACAGATACGCAGTATTTT.